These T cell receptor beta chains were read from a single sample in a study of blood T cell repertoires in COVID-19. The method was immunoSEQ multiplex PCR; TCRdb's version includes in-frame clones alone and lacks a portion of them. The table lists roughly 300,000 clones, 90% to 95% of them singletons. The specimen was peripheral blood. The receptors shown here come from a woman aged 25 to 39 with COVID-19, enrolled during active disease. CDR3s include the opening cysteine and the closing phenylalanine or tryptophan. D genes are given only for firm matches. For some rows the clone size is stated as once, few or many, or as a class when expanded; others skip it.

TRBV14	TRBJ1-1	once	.	TGTGCCAGCAGCCCCGAGGGATTTCGGAACACTGAAGCTTTCTTT	CASSPEGFRNTEAFF
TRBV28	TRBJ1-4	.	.	TGTGCCAGCAGTTTTCGTGGACTGGAAGGGGGACTGTTTTTT	CASSFRGLEGGLFF
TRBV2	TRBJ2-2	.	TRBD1	TGTGCCAGCAGGGGGAGACAGGGGCCCGACACCGGGGAGCTGTTTTTT	CASRGRQGPDTGELFF
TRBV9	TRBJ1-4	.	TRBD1	TGTGCCAGCAGCCCCGGGACAGGGGGCTTTTATGAAAAACTGTTTTTT	CASSPGTGGFYEKLFF
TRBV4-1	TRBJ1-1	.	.	TGCGCCAGCAGCCAAGAAGCCGGGAACACTGAAGCTTTCTTT	CASSQEAGNTEAFF
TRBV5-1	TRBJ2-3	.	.	TGCGCCAGCAGCCCGGATGCTAGTGTACCAGATACGCAGTATTTT	CASSPDASVPDTQYF
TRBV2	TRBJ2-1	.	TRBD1	TGTGCCAGCAGTCTAGACAGGGGGCTGGGCAATGAGCAGTTCTTC	CASSLDRGLGNEQFF
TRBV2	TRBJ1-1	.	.	TGTGCCAGCAGTGAAAGGGGTTACACTGAAGCTTTCTTT	CASSERGYTEAFF
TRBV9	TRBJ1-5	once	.	TGTGCCAGCAGCCCGGGACTGAGCAATCAGCCCCAGCATTTT	CASSPGLSNQPQHF
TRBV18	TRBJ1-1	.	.	TGTGCCAGCTCACCATTCGCAGGGAACACTGAAGCTTTCTTT	CASSPFAGNTEAFF
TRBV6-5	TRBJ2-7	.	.	TGTGCCAGCAGTTACGGGGCAGGGACCTACGAGCAGTACTTC	CASSYGAGTYEQYF
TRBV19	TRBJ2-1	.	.	TGTGCCAGTACCACTTACCCCAATGAGCAGTTCTTC	CASTTYPNEQFF
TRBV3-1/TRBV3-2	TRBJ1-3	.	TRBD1	TGTGCCAGCAGACAGGGGTCCGGAAACACCATATATTTT	CASRQGSGNTIYF
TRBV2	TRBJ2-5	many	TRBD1	TGTGCCACCTACAGGGGGCGTCGGGGAGAGACCCAGTACTTC	CATYRGRRGETQYF
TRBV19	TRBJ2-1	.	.	TGTGCCAGTACCATCCCTGGCGGCAGATACAATGAGCAGTTCTTC	CASTIPGGRYNEQFF
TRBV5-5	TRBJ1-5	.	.	TGTGCCAGCAGCTTTGGTACACTAAATCAGCCCCAGCATTTT	CASSFGTLNQPQHF
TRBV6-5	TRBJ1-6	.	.	TGTGCCAGCAGTTACGGGGCCTTTTCACCCCTCCACTTT	CASSYGAFSPLHF
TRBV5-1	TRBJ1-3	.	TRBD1	TGCGCCAGCAGCTTAACAGGGGCCGCCTTAGGAAACACCATATATTTT	CASSLTGAALGNTIYF
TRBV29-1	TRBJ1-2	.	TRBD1	TGCAGCGCCGAGGGGGCGACTCTCTATGGCTACACCTTC	CSAEGATLYGYTF
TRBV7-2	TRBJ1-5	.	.	TGTGCCAGCAGCTTAAGTGCGGGGATCAATCAGCCCCAGCATTTT	CASSLSAGINQPQHF
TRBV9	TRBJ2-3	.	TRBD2	TGTGCCAGCAGCGGGCTAGCGGGAGTTACAGATACGCAGTATTTT	CASSGLAGVTDTQYF
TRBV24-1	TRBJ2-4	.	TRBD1	TGTGCCACCAGTGACCCCAGGACAGGGGCAGGGGACATTCAGTACTTC	CATSDPRTGAGDIQYF
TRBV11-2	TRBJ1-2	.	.	TGTGCCAGCAGCTACGACAGTGCGTATGGCTACACCTTC	CASSYDSAYGYTF
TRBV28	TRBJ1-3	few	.	TGTGCCAGCAGTCCCCGGCGGGGTTATTCTGGAAACACCATATATTTT	CASSPRRGYSGNTIYF
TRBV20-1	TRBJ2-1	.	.	TGCAGTGCTAGAGGTGGGCATGAGCAGTTCTTC	CSARGGHEQFF
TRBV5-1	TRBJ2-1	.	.	TGCGCCAGCACCCAGGACTACAATGAGCAGTTCTTC	CASTQDYNEQFF
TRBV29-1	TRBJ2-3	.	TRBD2	TGCAGCGTCCAATCCGATAGAGCGGGAATGAGGTATTTT	CSVQSDRAGMRYF
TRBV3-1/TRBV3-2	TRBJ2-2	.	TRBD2	TGTGCCAGCAGCCAAGTGCGAGCGGGAGGACCCGGGGAGCTGTTTTTT	CASSQVRAGGPGELFF
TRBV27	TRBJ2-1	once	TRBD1	TGTGCCAGCAGTTTCAGGGGGTCCAATGAGCAGTTCTTC	CASSFRGSNEQFF
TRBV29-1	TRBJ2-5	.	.	TGCAGCGTTGTTCTGTACCAAGAGACCCAGTACTTC	CSVVLYQETQYF
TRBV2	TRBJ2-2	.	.	TGTGCCAGCAGTTCACCTAATAACAGGGACACCGGGGAGCTGTTTTTT	CASSSPNNRDTGELFF
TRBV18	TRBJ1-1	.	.	TGTGCCAGCTCACGACGACAGGATAACACTGAAGCTTTCTTT	CASSRRQDNTEAFF
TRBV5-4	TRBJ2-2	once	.	TGTGCCAGCAGCCCCCCCGGACAGAAGGAGGCCGGGGAGCTGTTTTTT	CASSPPGQKEAGELFF
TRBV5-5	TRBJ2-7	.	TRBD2	TGTGCCAGCAGCGACACCCCAAGGCGAGCGGGAACAGCCTACGAGCAGTACTTC	CASSDTPRRAGTAYEQYF
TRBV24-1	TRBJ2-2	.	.	TGTGCCACCAGTGGAGGCTTGCCTTCTGCGGGCACCGGGGAGCTGTTTTTT	CATSGGLPSAGTGELFF
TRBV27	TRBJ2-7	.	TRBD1	TGTGCCGTCCAGGGACAGGGTAGTCACGAGCAGTACTTC	CAVQGQGSHEQYF
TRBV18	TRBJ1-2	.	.	TGTGCCAGCTCACCACCGAACAGGGCGGCTGGCTACACCTTC	CASSPPNRAAGYTF
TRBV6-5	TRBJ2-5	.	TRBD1	TGTGCCAGCAGTTACTCTGGGGGACAGCGGGAGACCCAGTACTTC	CASSYSGGQRETQYF
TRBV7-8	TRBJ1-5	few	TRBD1	TGTGCCAGCAGCTTGGGGGACAGGTTCCCCAATCAGCCCCAGCATTTT	CASSLGDRFPNQPQHF
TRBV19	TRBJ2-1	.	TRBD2	TGTGCCAGTAGCGGGACTAACCGTTACAATGAGCAGTTCTTC	CASSGTNRYNEQFF
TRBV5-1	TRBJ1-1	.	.	TGCGCCAGCAGCTTGGGGAGTTTCGGGAACACTGAAGCTTTCTTT	CASSLGSFGNTEAFF
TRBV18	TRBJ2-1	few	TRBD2	TGTGCCAGCTCACCGGTTTTGAGCGGGAAGCTCTACAATGAGCAGTTCTTC	CASSPVLSGKLYNEQFF
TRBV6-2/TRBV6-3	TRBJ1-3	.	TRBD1	TGTGCCAGCAGCACCTTGACAGGACAGGGGAGAGCTGGAAACACCATATATTTT	CASSTLTGQGRAGNTIYF
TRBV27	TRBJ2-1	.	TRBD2	TGTGCCAGCAGTCAAGCGGGAGGGCCTTACAATGAGCAGTTCTTC	CASSQAGGPYNEQFF
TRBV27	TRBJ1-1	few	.	TGTGCCAGCAGTTCGAGGGGGGGGACTGAAGCTTTCTTT	CASSSRGGTEAFF
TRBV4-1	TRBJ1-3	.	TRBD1	TGCGCCAGCAGCCGACAACCCGGGGCAGGGGGCGAAAACACCATATATTTT	CASSRQPGAGGENTIYF
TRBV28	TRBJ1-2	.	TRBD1	TGTGCCAGCAGTTGGGACAGGGGTCTAGCTAACTATGGCTACACCTTC	CASSWDRGLANYGYTF
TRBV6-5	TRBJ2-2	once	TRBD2	TGTGCCAGCAGAAAGGGACTAGCGGGAGTCGGGGAGCTGTTTTTT	CASRKGLAGVGELFF
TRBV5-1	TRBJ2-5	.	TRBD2	TGCGCCAGCAGCTTGGCCGTAGCGGGAGGTGAAGAGACCCAGTACTTC	CASSLAVAGGEETQYF
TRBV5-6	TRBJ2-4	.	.	TGTGCCAGCAGCTTGACAGGGGCCAAAAACATTCAGTACTTC	CASSLTGAKNIQYF
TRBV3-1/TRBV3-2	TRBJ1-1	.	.	TGTGCCAGCAGGGAGAGGAGGGGTAGTACTGAAGCTTTCTTT	CASRERRGSTEAFF
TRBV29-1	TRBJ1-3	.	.	TGCAGCGTTGAGAGGGACTCTGGAAACACCATATATTTT	CSVERDSGNTIYF
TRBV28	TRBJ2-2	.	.	TGTGCCAGCAGTTTTTCTAGCGCGAACACCGGGGAGCTGTTTTTT	CASSFSSANTGELFF
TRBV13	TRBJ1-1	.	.	TGTGCCAGCAGCCCCAGGGTGGAGAACACTGAAGCTTTCTTT	CASSPRVENTEAFF
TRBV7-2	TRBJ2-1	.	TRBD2	TGTGCCAGCAGCGTCGGGACTAGCGGGAGAAATGAGCAGTTCTTC	CASSVGTSGRNEQFF
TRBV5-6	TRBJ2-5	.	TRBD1	TGTGCCAGCAGCGGGACAGGGCCGGGAGAGACCCAGTACTTC	CASSGTGPGETQYF
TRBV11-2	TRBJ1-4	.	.	TGTGCCAGCACCCCAGGTGCGGCAGGGATTAATGAAAAACTGTTTTTT	CASTPGAAGINEKLFF
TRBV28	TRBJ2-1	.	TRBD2	TGTGCCAGCAGTGCCCCGGGACTAGCGGGACTAGAGCAGTTCTTC	CASSAPGLAGLEQFF